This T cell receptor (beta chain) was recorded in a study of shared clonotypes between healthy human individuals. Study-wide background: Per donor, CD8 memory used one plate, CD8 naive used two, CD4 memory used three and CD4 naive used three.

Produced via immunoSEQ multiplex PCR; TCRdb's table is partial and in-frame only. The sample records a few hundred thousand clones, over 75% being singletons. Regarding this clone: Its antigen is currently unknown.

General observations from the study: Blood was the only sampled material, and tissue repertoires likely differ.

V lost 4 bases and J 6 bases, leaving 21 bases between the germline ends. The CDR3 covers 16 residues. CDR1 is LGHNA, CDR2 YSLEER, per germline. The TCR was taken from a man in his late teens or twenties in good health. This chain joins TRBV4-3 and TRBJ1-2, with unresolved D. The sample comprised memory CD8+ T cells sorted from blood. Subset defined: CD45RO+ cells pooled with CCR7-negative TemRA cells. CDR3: CASSRFRVADGDGYTF. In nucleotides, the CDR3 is TGCGCCAGCAGCCGCTTCCGGGTCGCCGACGGAGATGGCTACACCTTC.